This is a list of T cell receptor beta chains from one sample in a study of CD8 T cells in Susac syndrome. TCRdb reprocessed the immunoSEQ multiplex PCR reads via MiXCR and lists one record per CDR3 protein. The table shows tens of thousands of distinct CDR3 sequences, with over 90% occurring only once. What was sequenced was CD4+ T cells from PBMCs. Source of these receptors: a human donor with Susac syndrome. Each CDR3 is given with its conserved first and last residue. A D gene is named only where the DNA matches it firmly. Clone size appears in some rows only: once, few, many, or a class for an expanded clone.

j_call | v_call | d_call | clone_size | cdr3_aa | cdr3_nt
TRBJ1-6 | TRBV25-1 | . | . | CASSMGGDSPLHF | TGTGCCAGCAGTATGGGGGGGGACTCACCCCTCCACTTT
TRBJ2-7 | TRBV20-1 | TRBD2 | . | CSARVVAGGAYEQYF | TGCAGTGCTAGAGTGGTAGCGGGGGGCGCCTACGAGCAGTACTTC
TRBJ2-1 | TRBV20-1 | TRBD2 | . | CSARDRGTSGGQFF | TGCAGTGCTAGAGACCGTGGGACCTCGGGGGGGCAGTTCTTC
TRBJ1-6 | TRBV7-2 | TRBD1 | . | CASTKGQGVNSPLHF | TGTGCCAGCACCAAAGGACAGGGGGTTAATTCACCCCTCCACTTT
TRBJ2-2 | TRBV9 | TRBD2 | . | CASSVGTSSTGELFF | TGTGCCAGCAGCGTAGGGACTAGCTCCACCGGGGAGCTGTTTTTT
TRBJ2-7 | TRBV6-2/TRBV6-3 | TRBD1 | . | CASSQPGTGYEQYF | TGTGCCAGCAGTCAACCCGGGACAGGGTACGAGCAGTACTTC
TRBJ2-5 | TRBV28 | . | once | CASSSRFRGEGRETQYF | TGTGCCAGCAGTTCGAGATTCAGGGGGGAAGGCAGGGAGACCCAGTACTTC
TRBJ2-1 | TRBV4-1 | . | . | CASSQGVLISGTEQFF | TGCGCCAGCAGCCAAGGGGTACTTATCTCCGGAACTGAGCAGTTCTTC
TRBJ1-5 | TRBV4-3 | TRBD1 | . | CASSQDSGGRQPQHF | TGCGCCAGCAGCCAAGATTCAGGGGGCCGTCAGCCCCAGCATTTT
TRBJ1-1 | TRBV7-3 | TRBD1 | . | CASSRGQGRNEAFF | TGTGCCAGCAGCCGCGGACAGGGGAGGAATGAAGCTTTCTTT
TRBJ2-7 | TRBV20-1 | . | . | CSARPGGSYEQYF | TGCAGTGCTAGACCCGGAGGGAGCTACGAGCAGTACTTC
TRBJ2-1 | TRBV20-1 | . | . | CSASGGLLAYNEQFF | TGCAGTGCTAGTGGGGGACTTCTGGCCTACAATGAGCAGTTCTTC
TRBJ2-7 | TRBV6-5 | . | . | CASSYSAEQTYEQYF | TGTGCCAGCAGTTACAGTGCAGAGCAGACCTACGAGCAGTACTTC
TRBJ1-1 | TRBV6-1 | . | . | CASSDLPNTEAFF | TGTGCCAGCAGCGACCTCCCCAACACTGAAGCTTTCTTT
TRBJ2-3 | TRBV20-1 | TRBD2 | . | CTGGAQDTQYF | TGTACCGGGGGGGCCCAGGATACGCAGTATTTT
TRBJ2-6 | TRBV6-2/TRBV6-3 | . | . | CASTTDLAGANVLTF | TGTGCCAGCACTACGGATCTCGCTGGGGCCAACGTCCTGACTTTC
TRBJ2-5 | TRBV3-1 | TRBD2 | . | CANTGFGGGAGETQYF | TGTGCCAACACTGGCTTCGGCGGGGGGGCCGGAGAGACCCAGTACTTC
TRBJ2-2 | TRBV7-3 | TRBD1 | . | CASSTRTGVNTGELFF | TGTGCCAGCAGCACCCGGACAGGGGTGAACACCGGGGAGCTGTTTTTT
TRBJ2-3 | TRBV12-3/TRBV12-4 | . | few | CASSSRGTDTQYF | TGTGCCAGCAGTTCAAGAGGCACAGATACGCAGTATTTT
TRBJ1-6 | TRBV7-9 | . | . | CASSSTRDGNSPLHF | TGTGCCAGCAGCTCGACCCGGGACGGTAATTCACCCCTCCACTTT
TRBJ2-4 | TRBV6-1 | . | . | CATSPGPAKNIQYF | TGTGCCACCTCCCCGGGACCGGCCAAAAACATTCAGTACTTC
TRBJ2-3 | TRBV28 | TRBD2 | . | CASSLFQAGAGTDTQYF | TGTGCCAGCAGTTTATTCCAAGCGGGGGCCGGCACAGATACGCAGTATTTT
TRBJ1-1 | TRBV5-1 | . | . | CASSLEWGQVTEAFF | TGCGCCAGCAGCTTGGAGTGGGGGCAGGTCACTGAAGCTTTCTTT
TRBJ2-7 | TRBV29-1 | TRBD2 | . | CSVEDHAGTSGAEQYF | TGCAGCGTTGAAGACCATGCCGGGACTAGCGGGGCCGAGCAGTACTTC
TRBJ1-4 | TRBV20-1 | . | . | CSARGRATGKLFF | TGCAGTGCTAGGGGGCGAGCCACGGGAAAACTGTTTTTT
TRBJ2-5 | TRBV6-5 | TRBD2 | once | CASSSLATILRGEETQYF | TGTGCCAGCAGTTCACTCGCAACTATCCTCCGGGGGGAGGAGACCCAGTACTTC
TRBJ2-3 | TRBV12-3/TRBV12-4 | . | . | CANGPDGGDTQYF | TGTGCCAACGGCCCCGACGGGGGAGATACGCAGTATTTT
TRBJ1-1 | TRBV6-4 | . | once | CASRGATEAFF | TGTGCCAGCAGGGGGGCCACTGAAGCTTTCTTT
TRBJ1-6 | TRBV28 | TRBD1 | . | CASSARDRGNLHF | TGTGCCAGCAGTGCCCGGGACAGGGGAAACCTCCACTTT
TRBJ2-3 | TRBV6-1 | TRBD2 | . | CASREAGGRTDTQYF | TGTGCCAGCAGGGAAGCGGGGGGGCGAACAGATACGCAGTATTTT
TRBJ2-7 | TRBV5-1 | TRBD1 | . | CASSQATGSYEQYF | TGCGCCAGCAGCCAAGCGACAGGGAGCTACGAGCAGTACTTC
TRBJ2-7 | TRBV11-2 | . | . | CASSLVFIPYEQYF | TGTGCCAGCAGCTTAGTATTCATACCGTACGAGCAGTACTTC
TRBJ2-1 | TRBV6-4 | . | . | CASRGGTNEQFF | TGTGCCAGCAGAGGGGGAACGAATGAGCAGTTCTTC
TRBJ2-5 | TRBV15 | . | . | CATSRDRGLQETQYF | TGTGCCACCAGCAGAGATCGGGGACTTCAAGAGACCCAGTACTTC
TRBJ2-1 | TRBV20-1 | TRBD2 | . | CSVRGAYNEQFF | TGCAGTGTGCGGGGGGCCTACAATGAGCAGTTCTTC
TRBJ2-1 | TRBV29-1 | TRBD2 | once | CSVAPGLAGVEQFF | TGCAGCGTGGCCCCGGGACTAGCGGGGGTCGAGCAGTTCTTC
TRBJ2-5 | TRBV7-2 | . | few | CASSRDSQETQYF | TGTGCCAGCAGTCGCGACAGTCAAGAGACCCAGTACTTC
TRBJ1-1 | TRBV5-6 | TRBD1 | . | CASSPTGRDTEAFF | TGTGCCAGCAGCCCGACAGGGAGGGACACTGAAGCTTTCTTT
TRBJ2-7 | TRBV30 | . | . | CAWSFGSYEQYF | TGTGCCTGGAGTTTCGGGTCCTACGAGCAGTACTTC
TRBJ2-2 | TRBV7-7 | . | . | CASSLDRRNTGELFF | TGTGCCAGCAGCTTAGACAGGAGAAACACCGGGGAGCTGTTTTTT
TRBJ1-5 | TRBV20-1 | . | . | CSARDHLAGFGQPQHF | TGCAGTGCTAGAGATCACTTAGCAGGTTTTGGTCAGCCCCAGCATTTT
TRBJ2-3 | TRBV6-5 | TRBD2 | . | CASSLSGGADTQYF | TGTGCCAGCAGTTTAAGCGGGGGGGCAGATACGCAGTATTTT
TRBJ1-1 | TRBV19 | TRBD1 | . | CASSDRGHTEAFF | TGTGCCAGTAGTGACAGGGGGCACACTGAAGCTTTCTTT
TRBJ2-3 | TRBV7-9 | . | . | CASSLVGSTDTQYF | TGTGCCAGCAGCTTGGTAGGGAGCACAGATACGCAGTATTTT
TRBJ2-5 | TRBV7-9 | . | few | CASSLGHRETQYF | TGTGCCAGCAGCCTTGGACATCGGGAGACCCAGTACTTC
TRBJ1-1 | TRBV12-3/TRBV12-4 | TRBD1 | . | CASSLAPGQGTPEAFF | TGTGCCAGCAGTTTAGCCCCGGGACAGGGGACACCTGAAGCTTTCTTT
TRBJ2-1 | TRBV28 | . | . | CASRGTGAEVGYEQFF | TGTGCCAGCAGGGGCACGGGGGCGGAGGTCGGGTATGAGCAGTTCTTC
TRBJ2-2 | TRBV24-1 | TRBD1 | . | CATSPGGSELFF | TGTGCCACCAGTCCAGGGGGCTCAGAGCTGTTTTTT
TRBJ2-3 | TRBV9 | TRBD2 | once | CASSARGTSGPDTQYF | TGTGCCAGCAGCGCTAGAGGGACTAGCGGGCCAGATACGCAGTATTTT
TRBJ2-7 | TRBV20-1 | TRBD1 | . | CSARRPGQGPHEQYF | TGCAGTGCTAGACGACCGGGACAGGGTCCCCACGAGCAGTACTTC
TRBJ2-4 | TRBV24-1 | TRBD1 | . | CATSDAPGQGRENIQYF | TGTGCCACCAGTGATGCACCGGGACAGGGCAGGGAAAACATTCAGTACTTC
TRBJ2-3 | TRBV9 | . | . | CASSVDPSSWTDTQYF | TGTGCCAGCAGCGTAGACCCCTCCTCATGGACAGATACGCAGTATTTT
TRBJ2-7 | TRBV20-1 | . | . | CSARVGSFYEQYF | TGCAGTGCTAGAGTAGGCAGCTTTTACGAGCAGTACTTC
TRBJ1-1 | TRBV7-6 | . | . | CASSLAARTEAFF | TGTGCCAGCAGCTTAGCCGCTAGGACTGAAGCTTTCTTT
TRBJ1-1 | TRBV6-6 | . | . | CASSYSGDMNTEAFF | TGTGCCAGCAGTTACTCAGGGGACATGAACACTGAAGCTTTCTTT
TRBJ1-1 | TRBV4-1 | TRBD1 | few | CASSQPTGVTEAFF | TGCGCCAGCAGCCAACCTACAGGGGTCACTGAAGCTTTCTTT
TRBJ2-3 | TRBV7-2 | . | . | CASSGQYTDTQYF | TGTGCCAGCTCCGGGCAGTACACAGATACGCAGTATTTT
TRBJ2-1 | TRBV25-1 | . | . | CAIVAWGVSNEQFF | TGTGCCATAGTTGCTTGGGGGGTAAGCAATGAGCAGTTCTTC
TRBJ2-3 | TRBV12-3/TRBV12-4 | TRBD2 | . | CATSGPDTQYF | TGTGCCACTAGCGGCCCAGATACGCAGTATTTT